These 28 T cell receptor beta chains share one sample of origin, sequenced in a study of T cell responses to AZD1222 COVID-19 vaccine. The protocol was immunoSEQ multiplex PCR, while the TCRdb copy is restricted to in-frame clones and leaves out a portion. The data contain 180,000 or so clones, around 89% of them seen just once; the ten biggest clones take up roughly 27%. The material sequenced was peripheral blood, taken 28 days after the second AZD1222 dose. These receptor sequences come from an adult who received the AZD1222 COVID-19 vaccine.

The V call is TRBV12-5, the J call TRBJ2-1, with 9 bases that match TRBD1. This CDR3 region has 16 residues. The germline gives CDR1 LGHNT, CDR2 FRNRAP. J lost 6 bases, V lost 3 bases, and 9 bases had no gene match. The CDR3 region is CASGFASGTGINEQFF. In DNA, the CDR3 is TGTGCTAGTGGTTTTGCCTCTGGGACAGGGATCAATGAGCAGTTCTTC.

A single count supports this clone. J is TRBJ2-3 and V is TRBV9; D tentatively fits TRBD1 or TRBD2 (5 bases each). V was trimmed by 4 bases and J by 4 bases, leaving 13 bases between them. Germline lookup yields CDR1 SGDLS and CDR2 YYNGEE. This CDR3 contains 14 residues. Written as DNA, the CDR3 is TGTGCCAGCAGCCCGAGCGTGGGGGCAGATACGCAGTATTTT. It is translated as CASSPSVGADTQYF.

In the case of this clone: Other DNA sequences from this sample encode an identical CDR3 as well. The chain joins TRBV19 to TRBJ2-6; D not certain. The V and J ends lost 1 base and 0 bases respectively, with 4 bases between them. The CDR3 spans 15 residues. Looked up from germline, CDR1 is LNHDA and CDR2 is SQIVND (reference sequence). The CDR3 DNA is TGTGCCAGTAGTATAGTGACCTCTGGGGCCAACGTCCTGACTTTC. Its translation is CASSIVTSGANVLTF.

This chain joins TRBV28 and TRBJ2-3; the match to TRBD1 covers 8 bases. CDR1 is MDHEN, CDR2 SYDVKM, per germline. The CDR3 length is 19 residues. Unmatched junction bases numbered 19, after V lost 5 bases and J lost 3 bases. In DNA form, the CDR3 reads TGTGCCAGCAGTCCCATAGCCCAGAGTTGGACAGGGCAAACAGATACGCAGTATTTT. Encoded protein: CASSPIAQSWTGQTDTQYF.

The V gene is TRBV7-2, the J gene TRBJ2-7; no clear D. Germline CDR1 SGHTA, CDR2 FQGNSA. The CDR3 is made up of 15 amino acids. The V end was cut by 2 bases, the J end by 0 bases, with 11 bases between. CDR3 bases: TGTGCCAGCAGCTTAAGCTGGGGATTCTCCTACGAGCAGTACTTC. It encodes CASSLSWGFSYEQYF.

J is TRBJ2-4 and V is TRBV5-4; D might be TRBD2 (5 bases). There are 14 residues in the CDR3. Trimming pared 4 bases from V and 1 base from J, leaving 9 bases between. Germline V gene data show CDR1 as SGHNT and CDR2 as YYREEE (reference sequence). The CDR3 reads CASSPGEAKNIQYF. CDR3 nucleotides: TGTGCCAGCAGCCCCGGGGAGGCCAAAAACATTCAGTACTTC. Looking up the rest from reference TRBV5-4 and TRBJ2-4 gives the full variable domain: ETGVTQSPTHLIKTRGQQVTLRCSSQSGHNTVSWYQQALGQGPQFIFQYYREEENGRGNFPPRFSGLQFPNYSSELNVNALELDDSALYLCASSPGEAKNIQYFGAGTRLSVL.

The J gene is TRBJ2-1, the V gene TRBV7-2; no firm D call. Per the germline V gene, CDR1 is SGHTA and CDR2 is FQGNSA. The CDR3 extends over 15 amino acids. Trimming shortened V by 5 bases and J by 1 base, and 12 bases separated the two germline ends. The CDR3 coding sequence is TGTGCCAGCAGCCCACATGACGGATCCTACAATGAGCAGTTCTTC. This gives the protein CASSPHDGSYNEQFF.

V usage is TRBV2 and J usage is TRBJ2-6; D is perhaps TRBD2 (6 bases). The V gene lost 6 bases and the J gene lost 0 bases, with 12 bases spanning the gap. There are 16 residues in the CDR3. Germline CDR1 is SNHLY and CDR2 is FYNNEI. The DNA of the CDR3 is TGTGCCAGCAGCGGGCGCGGGACCTCTGGGGCCAACGTCCTGACTTTC. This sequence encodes CASSGRGTSGANVLTF.

CDR3 loop: CASSPQHGPGNTIYF. The CDR3 DNA reads as TGTGCCAGCAGCCCGCAACACGGCCCTGGAAACACCATATATTTT. The chain joins TRBV7-3 to TRBJ1-3, with no clear D. V shed 5 bases and J shed 2 bases, with 13 bases lying between them. Germline V gene sequence: CDR1 SGHTA, CDR2 FQGTGA. CDR3 length: 15 amino acids. The variable domain in full, completed from reference TRBV7-3 and TRBJ1-3, reads GAGVSQTPSNKVTEKGKYVELRCDPISGHTALYWYRQSLGQGPEFLIYFQGTGAADDSGLPNDRFFAVRPEGSVSTLKIQRTERGDSAVYLCASSPQHGPGNTIYFGEGSWLTVV.

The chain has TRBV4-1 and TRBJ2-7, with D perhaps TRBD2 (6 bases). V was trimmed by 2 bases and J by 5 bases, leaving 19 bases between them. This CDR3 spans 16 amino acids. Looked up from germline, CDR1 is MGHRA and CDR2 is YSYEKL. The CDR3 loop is CASSQPTSVREHEQYF. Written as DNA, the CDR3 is TGCGCCAGCAGCCAACCGACCTCGGTGCGGGAACACGAGCAGTACTTC.

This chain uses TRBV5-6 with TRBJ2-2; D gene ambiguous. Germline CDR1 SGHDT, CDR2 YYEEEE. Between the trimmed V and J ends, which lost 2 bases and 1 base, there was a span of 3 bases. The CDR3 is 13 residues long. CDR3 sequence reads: CASSFGNTGELFF. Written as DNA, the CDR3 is TGTGCCAGCAGCTTCGGGAACACCGGGGAGCTGTTTTTT.

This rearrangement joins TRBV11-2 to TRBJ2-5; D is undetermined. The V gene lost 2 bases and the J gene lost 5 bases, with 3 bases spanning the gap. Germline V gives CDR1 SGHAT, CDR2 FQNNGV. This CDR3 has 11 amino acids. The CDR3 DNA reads TGTGCCAGCAGCTTAAGTGAGACCCAGTACTTC. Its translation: CASSLSETQYF.

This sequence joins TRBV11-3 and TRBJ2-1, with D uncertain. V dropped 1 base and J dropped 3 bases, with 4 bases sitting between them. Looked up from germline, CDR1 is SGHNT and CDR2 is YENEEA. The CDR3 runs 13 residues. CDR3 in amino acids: CASSLVGYNEQFF. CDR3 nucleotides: TGTGCCAGCAGCTTAGTAGGCTACAATGAGCAGTTCTTC.

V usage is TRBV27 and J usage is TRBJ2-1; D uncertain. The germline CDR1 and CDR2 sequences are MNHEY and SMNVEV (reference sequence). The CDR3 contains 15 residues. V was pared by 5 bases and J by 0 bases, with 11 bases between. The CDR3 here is CASSPRFSSYNEQFF. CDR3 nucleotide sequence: TGTGCCAGCAGTCCGCGTTTCAGCTCCTACAATGAGCAGTTCTTC.

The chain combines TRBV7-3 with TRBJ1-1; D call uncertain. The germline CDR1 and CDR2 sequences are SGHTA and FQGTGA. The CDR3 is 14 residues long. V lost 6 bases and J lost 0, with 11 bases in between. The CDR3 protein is CASRPALMNTEAFF. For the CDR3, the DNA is TGTGCCAGCAGACCCGCCCTGATGAACACTGAAGCTTTCTTT.

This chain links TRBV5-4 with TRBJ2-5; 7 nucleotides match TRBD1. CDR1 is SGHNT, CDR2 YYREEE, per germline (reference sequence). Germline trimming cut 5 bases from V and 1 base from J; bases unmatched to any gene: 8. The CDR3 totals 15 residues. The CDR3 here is CASRPPGQSQETQYF. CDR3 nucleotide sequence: TGTGCCAGCAGACCGCCGGGACAGAGCCAAGAGACCCAGTACTTC. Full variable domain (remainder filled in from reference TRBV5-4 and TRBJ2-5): ETGVTQSPTHLIKTRGQQVTLRCSSQSGHNTVSWYQQALGQGPQFIFQYYREEENGRGNFPPRFSGLQFPNYSSELNVNALELDDSALYLCASRPPGQSQETQYFGPGTRLLVL.

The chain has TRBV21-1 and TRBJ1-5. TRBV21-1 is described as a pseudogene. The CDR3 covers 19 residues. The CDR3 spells CASSKGGEEGGRCNQPQHF. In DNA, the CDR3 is TGTGCCAGCAGCAAAGGGGGGGAGGAGGGGGGAAGGTGCAATCAGCCCCAGCATTTT.

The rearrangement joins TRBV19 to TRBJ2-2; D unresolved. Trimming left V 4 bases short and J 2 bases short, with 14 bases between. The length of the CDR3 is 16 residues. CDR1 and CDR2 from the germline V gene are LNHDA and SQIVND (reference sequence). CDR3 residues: CASSTGRPLNTGELFF. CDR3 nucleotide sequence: TGTGCCAGTAGTACAGGACGGCCCCTTAACACCGGGGAGCTGTTTTTT.

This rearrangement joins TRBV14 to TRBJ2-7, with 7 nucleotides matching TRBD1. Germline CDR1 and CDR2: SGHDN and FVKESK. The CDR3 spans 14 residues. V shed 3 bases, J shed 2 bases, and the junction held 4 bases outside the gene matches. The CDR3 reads CASSQAQGAYEQYF. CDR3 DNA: TGTGCCAGCAGCCAGGCGCAGGGGGCCTACGAGCAGTACTTC.

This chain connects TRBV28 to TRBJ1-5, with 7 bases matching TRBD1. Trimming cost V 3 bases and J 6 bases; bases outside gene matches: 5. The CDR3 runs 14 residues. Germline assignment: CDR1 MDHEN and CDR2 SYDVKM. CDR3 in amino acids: CASSLTDRAQPQHF. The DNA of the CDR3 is TGTGCCAGCAGTTTGACCGACAGGGCTCAGCCCCAGCATTTT.

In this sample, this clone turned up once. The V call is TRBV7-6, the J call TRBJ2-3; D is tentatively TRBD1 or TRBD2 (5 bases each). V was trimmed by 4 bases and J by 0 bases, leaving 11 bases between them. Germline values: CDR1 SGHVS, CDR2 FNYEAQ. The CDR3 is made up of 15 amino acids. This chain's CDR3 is CASSSGRLSTDTQYF. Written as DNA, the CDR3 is TGTGCCAGCAGCTCGGGGCGCCTGAGCACAGATACGCAGTATTTT. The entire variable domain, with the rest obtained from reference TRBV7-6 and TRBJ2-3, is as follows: GAGVSQSPRYKVTKRGQDVALRCDPISGHVSLYWYRQALGQGPEFLTYFNYEAQQDKSGLPNDRFSAERPEGSISTLTIQRTEQRDSAMYRCASSSGRLSTDTQYFGPGTRLTVL.

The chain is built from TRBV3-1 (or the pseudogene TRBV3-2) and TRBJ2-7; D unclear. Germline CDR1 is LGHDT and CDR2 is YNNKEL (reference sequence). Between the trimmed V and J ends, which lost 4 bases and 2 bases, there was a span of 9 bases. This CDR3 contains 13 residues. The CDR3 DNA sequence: TGTGCCAGCAGCCGGGCTTTACCCTACGAGCAGTACTTC. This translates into CASSRALPYEQYF.

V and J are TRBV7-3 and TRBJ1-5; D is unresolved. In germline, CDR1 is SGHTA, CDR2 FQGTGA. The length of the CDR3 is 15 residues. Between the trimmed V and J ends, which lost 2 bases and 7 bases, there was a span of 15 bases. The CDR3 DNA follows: TGTGCCAGCAGCTTATGGGTTTCCTTGGGGCAGCCCCAGCATTTT. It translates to CASSLWVSLGQPQHF.

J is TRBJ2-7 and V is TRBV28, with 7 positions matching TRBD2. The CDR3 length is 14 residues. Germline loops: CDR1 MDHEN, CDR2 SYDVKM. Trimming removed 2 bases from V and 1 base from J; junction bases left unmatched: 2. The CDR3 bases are TGTGCCAGCAGTTTAGGGACTATTTCCTACGAGCAGTACTTC. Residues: CASSLGTISYEQYF.

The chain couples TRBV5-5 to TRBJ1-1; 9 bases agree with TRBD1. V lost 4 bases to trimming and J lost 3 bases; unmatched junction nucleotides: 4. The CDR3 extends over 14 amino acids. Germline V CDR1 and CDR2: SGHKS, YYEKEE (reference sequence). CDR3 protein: CASSTGQGYTEAFF. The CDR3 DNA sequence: TGTGCCAGCAGCACGGGACAGGGTTACACTGAAGCTTTCTTT.

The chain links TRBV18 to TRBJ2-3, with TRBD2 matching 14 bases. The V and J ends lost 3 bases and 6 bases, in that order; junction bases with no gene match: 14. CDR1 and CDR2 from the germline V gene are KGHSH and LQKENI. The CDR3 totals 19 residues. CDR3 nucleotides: TGTGCCAGCTCACCCCGTGGACTAGCGGGAGGTTCCCACCCCGATACGCAGTATTTT. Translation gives CASSPRGLAGGSHPDTQYF.

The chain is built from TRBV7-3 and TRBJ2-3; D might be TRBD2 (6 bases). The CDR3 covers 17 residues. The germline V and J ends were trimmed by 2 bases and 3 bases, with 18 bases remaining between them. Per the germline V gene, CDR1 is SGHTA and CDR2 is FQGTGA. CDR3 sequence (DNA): TGTGCCAGCAGCTTACGCCCCAGTGGGACTGTAACAGATACGCAGTATTTT. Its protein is CASSLRPSGTVTDTQYF.

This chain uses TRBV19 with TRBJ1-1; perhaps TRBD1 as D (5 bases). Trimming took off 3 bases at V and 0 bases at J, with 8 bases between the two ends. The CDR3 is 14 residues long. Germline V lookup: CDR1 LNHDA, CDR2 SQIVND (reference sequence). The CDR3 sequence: CASSIGDLNTEAFF. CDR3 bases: TGTGCCAGTAGTATTGGGGACCTGAACACTGAAGCTTTCTTT.